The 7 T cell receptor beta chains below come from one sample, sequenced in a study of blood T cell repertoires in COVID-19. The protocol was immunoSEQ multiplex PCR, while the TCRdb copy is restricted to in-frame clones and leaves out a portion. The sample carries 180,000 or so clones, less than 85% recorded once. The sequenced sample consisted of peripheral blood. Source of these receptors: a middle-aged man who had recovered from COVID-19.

DNA of the CDR3: TGTGCCAGCAGTCCGGGACTAGCGGGGACCTACAATGAGCAGTTCTTC. It codes for CASSPGLAGTYNEQFF. The chain links TRBV27 to TRBJ2-1; 13 nucleotides align to TRBD2. V shed 5 bases, J shed 2 bases, and the junction held 3 bases outside the gene matches. This CDR3 has 16 residues. Germline V CDR1 and CDR2: MNHEY, SMNVEV (reference sequence).

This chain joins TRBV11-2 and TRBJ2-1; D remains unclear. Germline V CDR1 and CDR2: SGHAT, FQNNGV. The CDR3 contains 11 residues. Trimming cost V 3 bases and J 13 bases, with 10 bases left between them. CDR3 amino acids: CASSFSGKQFF. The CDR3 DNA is TGTGCCAGCAGCTTTTCGGGTAAACAGTTCTTC.

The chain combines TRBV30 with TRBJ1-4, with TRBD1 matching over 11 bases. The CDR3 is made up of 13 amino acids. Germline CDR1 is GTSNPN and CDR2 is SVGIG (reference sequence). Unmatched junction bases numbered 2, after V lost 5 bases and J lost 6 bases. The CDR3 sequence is CAWGTGGDEKLFF. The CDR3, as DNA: TGTGCCTGGGGGACAGGGGGAGATGAAAAACTGTTTTTT.

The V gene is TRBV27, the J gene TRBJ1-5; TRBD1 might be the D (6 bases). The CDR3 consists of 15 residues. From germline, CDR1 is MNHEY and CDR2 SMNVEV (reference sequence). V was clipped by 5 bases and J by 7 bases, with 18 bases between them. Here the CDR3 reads CASSGQYRAGQPQHF. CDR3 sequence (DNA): TGTGCCAGCAGTGGCCAATACAGGGCCGGGCAGCCCCAGCATTTT.

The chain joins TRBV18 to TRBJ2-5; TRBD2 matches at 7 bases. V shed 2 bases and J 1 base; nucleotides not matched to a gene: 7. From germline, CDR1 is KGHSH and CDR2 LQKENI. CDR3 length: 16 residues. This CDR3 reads CASSPTLARSQETQYF. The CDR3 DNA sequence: TGTGCCAGCTCACCAACACTAGCGCGCAGCCAAGAGACCCAGTACTTC.

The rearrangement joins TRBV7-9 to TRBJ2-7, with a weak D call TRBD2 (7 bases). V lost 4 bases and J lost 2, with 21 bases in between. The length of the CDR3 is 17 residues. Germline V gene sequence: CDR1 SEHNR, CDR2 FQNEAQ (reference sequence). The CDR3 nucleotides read TGTGCCAGCAGCTCTCGCGGGGGCCGGACTAGGGCCTACGAGCAGTACTTC. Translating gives CASSSRGGRTRAYEQYF.

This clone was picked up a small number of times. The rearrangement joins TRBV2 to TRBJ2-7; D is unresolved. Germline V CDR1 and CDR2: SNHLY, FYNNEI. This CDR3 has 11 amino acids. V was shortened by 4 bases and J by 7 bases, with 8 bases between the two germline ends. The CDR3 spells CASSARQEQYF. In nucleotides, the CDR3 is TGTGCCAGCAGTGCCCGACAAGAGCAGTACTTC.